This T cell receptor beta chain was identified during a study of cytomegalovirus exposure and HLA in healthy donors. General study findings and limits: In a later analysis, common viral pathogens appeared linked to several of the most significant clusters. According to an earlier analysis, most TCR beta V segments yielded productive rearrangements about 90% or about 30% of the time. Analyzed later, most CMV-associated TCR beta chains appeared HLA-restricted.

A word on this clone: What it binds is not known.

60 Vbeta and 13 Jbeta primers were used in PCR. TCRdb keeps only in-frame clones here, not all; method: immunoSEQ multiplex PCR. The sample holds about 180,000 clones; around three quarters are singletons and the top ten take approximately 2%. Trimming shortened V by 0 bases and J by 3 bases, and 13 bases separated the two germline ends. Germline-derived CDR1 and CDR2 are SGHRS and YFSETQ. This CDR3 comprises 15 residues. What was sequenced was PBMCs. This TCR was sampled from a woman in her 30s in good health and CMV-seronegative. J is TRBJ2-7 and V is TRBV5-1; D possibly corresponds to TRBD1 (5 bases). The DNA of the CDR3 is TGCGCCAGCAGCTTGGCCTCAGGGTTGAACTACGAGCAGTACTTC. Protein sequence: CASSLASGLNYEQYF. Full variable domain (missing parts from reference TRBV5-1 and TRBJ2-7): KAGVTQTPRYLIKTRGQQVTLSCSPISGHRSVSWYQQTPGQGLQFLFEYFSETQRNKGNFPGRFSGRQFSNSRSEMNVSTLELGDSALYLCASSLASGLNYEQYFGPGTRLTVT.